One and the same sample provided the 11 T cell receptor beta chains below, sequenced in a study of T cells after yellow fever vaccination. TCRdb processed the 5' RACE reads anew with MiXCR; each CDR3 protein has one entry. The sample records some 80,000 distinct CDR3 sequences, roughly 15% being singletons. Sequenced material: CD8+ T cells not binding an NS4B(214-222) dextramer, sorted from PBMCs, taken approximately 20 days after the first yellow fever vaccination. The receptors were sampled from a man younger than 30 who received the YFV17D yellow fever vaccine.

The chain joins TRBV5-6 to TRBJ2-1; 9 positions match TRBD2. The V gene's germline CDR1 is SGHDT and CDR2 YYEEEE. V was pared by 4 bases and J by 7 bases, with 9 bases of the junction left unmatched. The CDR3 sequence is 15 residues long. CDR3 region: CASSAGLAVRNEQFF. The CDR3 coding sequence is TGTGCCAGCAGCGCGGGACTAGCAGTGAGGAATGAGCAGTTCTTC. Using reference TRBV5-6 and TRBJ2-1 for the parts outside the CDR3, the full variable domain is DAGVTQSPTHLIKTRGQQVTLRCSPKSGHDTVSWYQQALGQGPQFIFQYYEEEERQRGNFPDRFSGHQFPNYSSELNVNALLLGDSALYLCASSAGLAVRNEQFFGPGTRLTVL.

The V call is TRBV7-2, the J call TRBJ1-2; D may be TRBD1 (5 bases). The V end was cut by 5 bases, the J end by 5 bases, with 15 bases between. Germline CDR1 reads SGHTA; CDR2 reads FQGNSA. This CDR3 is 14 amino acids long. The CDR3 coding sequence is TGTGCCAGCAGCCCCCTGAATGGGGGGTATGGCTACACCTTC. Amino acid sequence: CASSPLNGGYGYTF.

This clonotype was seen repeatedly, ten times or more. The rearrangement joins TRBV18 to TRBJ2-1, with TRBD2 identical over 7 bases. CDR3 length: 16 amino acids. Germline assignment: CDR1 KGHSH and CDR2 LQKENI. J lost 2 bases, V lost 0 bases, and 4 bases had no gene match. The CDR3 loop is CASSPPYSGTYNEQFF. For the CDR3, the DNA is TGTGCCAGCTCACCACCGTACAGCGGGACCTACAATGAGCAGTTCTTC.

This clonotype was seen many times. The chain couples TRBV12-3 or TRBV12-4 to TRBJ1-5, with D tentatively TRBD1 (6 bases). This CDR3 contains 14 residues. V was clipped by 4 bases and J by 1 base, with 8 bases between them. DNA for the CDR3: TGTGCCAGCAGTTCCAGGGGCAGCAATCAGCCCCAGCATTTT. This translates into CASSSRGSNQPQHF.

V and J are TRBV5-6 and TRBJ2-7; TRBD1 matches at 9 bases. Germline-derived CDR1 and CDR2 are SGHDT and YYEEEE. Losses at the gene ends were 3 bases for V and 0 bases for J; bases not matched to a gene: 1. CDR3 length: 14 amino acids. CDR3 in DNA: TGTGCCAGCAGCTGGGACAGGGTCTCCTACGAGCAGTACTTC. Amino acids: CASSWDRVSYEQYF.

This clonotype was detected only a few times. The chain uses TRBV6-2 or TRBV6-3 and TRBJ2-4; D possibly uses TRBD1 or TRBD2 (7 bases each). Germline V gene data show CDR1 as MNHEY and CDR2 as SVGEGT. The germline V and J ends were trimmed by 2 bases and 1 base, with 15 bases remaining between them. This CDR3 has 17 amino acids. DNA for the CDR3: TGTGCCAGCAGTTACCGCAGGGGGGGTGAGGCCAAAAACATTCAGTACTTC. This gives the protein CASSYRRGGEAKNIQYF.

This clonotype has more than one count but fewer than ten. The chain has TRBV24-1 and TRBJ1-5, with D hard to call. The germline V gene encodes CDR1 KGHDR and CDR2 SFDVKD. V lost 2 bases, J lost 5 bases, and 18 bases lay in between. The CDR3 runs 17 residues. CDR3 region: CATSDSGRRAIDQPQHF. The DNA of the CDR3 is TGTGCCACCAGTGATTCAGGACGGAGGGCTATCGATCAGCCCCAGCATTTT.

J is TRBJ2-2 and V is TRBV27; D may be TRBD1 (5 bases). Germline loops: CDR1 MNHEY, CDR2 SMNVEV (reference sequence). The CDR3 consists of 13 residues. Trimming pared 8 bases from V and 4 bases from J, leaving 11 bases between. This CDR3 is CASGRAITGELFF. In DNA form, the CDR3 reads TGTGCCAGCGGCAGGGCTATCACCGGGGAGCTGTTTTTT.

The V call is TRBV28, the J call TRBJ2-5; 7 nucleotides line up with TRBD2. The CDR3 contains 14 residues. Germline values: CDR1 MDHEN, CDR2 SYDVKM. V was pared by 6 bases and J by 3 bases, with 7 bases of the junction left unmatched. The CDR3 protein is CASSPRAGKETQYF. The DNA of the CDR3 is TGTGCCAGCAGCCCCCGAGCGGGGAAAGAGACCCAGTACTTC.

This chain connects TRBV3-1 to TRBJ2-3, with TRBD1 matching 8 bases. Germline V gene sequence: CDR1 LGHDT, CDR2 YNNKEL (reference sequence). There are 14 residues in the CDR3. J was trimmed by 6 bases and V by 4 bases; bases with no gene match: 6. Here the CDR3 DNA reads TGTGCCAGCAGCCCGACAGGGGTGGGGGATACGCAGTATTTT. As protein: CASSPTGVGDTQYF.

This clonotype was seen a few times. This chain links TRBV3-1 with TRBJ2-1; 10 nucleotides agree with TRBD2. CDR1 is LGHDT, CDR2 YNNKEL, per germline (reference sequence). V shed 2 bases, J shed 6 bases, and the junction held 4 bases outside the gene matches. The CDR3 totals 15 residues. Here the CDR3 DNA reads TGTGCCAGCAGCCAATCTAGCGGGGGATTCAATGAGCAGTTCTTC. It is translated as CASSQSSGGFNEQFF.